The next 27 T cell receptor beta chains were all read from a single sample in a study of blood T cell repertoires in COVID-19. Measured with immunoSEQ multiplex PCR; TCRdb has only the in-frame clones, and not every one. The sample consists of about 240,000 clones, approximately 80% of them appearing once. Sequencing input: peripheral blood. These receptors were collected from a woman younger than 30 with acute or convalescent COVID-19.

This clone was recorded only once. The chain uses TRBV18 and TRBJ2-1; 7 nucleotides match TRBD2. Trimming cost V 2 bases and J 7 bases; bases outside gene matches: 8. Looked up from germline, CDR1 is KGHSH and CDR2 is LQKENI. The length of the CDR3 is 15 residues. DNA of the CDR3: TGTGCCAGCTCACCAGGCACCGGGACTACGAATGAGCAGTTCTTC. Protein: CASSPGTGTTNEQFF.

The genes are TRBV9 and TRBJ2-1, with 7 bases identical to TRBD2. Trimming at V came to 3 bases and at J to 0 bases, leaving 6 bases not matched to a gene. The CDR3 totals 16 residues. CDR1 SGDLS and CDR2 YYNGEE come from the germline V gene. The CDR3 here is CASSGVAGHSYNEQFF. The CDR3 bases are TGTGCCAGCAGCGGCGTAGCGGGCCACTCCTACAATGAGCAGTTCTTC.

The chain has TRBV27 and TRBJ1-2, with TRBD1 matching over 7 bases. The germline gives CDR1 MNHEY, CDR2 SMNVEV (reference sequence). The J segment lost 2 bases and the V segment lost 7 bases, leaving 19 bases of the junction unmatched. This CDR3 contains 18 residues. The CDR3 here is CASTSFMGRTGNNYGYTF. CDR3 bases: TGTGCCAGCACTTCTTTTATGGGGAGGACAGGAAACAACTATGGCTACACCTTC.

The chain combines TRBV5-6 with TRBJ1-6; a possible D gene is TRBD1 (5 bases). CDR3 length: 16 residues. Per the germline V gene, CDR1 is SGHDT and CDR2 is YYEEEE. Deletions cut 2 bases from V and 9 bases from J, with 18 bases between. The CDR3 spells CASSFLRTGLPSPLHF. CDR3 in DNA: TGTGCCAGCAGCTTTTTGCGTACGGGACTACCTTCACCCCTCCACTTT. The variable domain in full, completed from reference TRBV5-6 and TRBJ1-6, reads DAGVTQSPTHLIKTRGQQVTLRCSPKSGHDTVSWYQQALGQGPQFIFQYYEEEERQRGNFPDRFSGHQFPNYSSELNVNALLLGDSALYLCASSFLRTGLPSPLHFGNGTRLTVT.

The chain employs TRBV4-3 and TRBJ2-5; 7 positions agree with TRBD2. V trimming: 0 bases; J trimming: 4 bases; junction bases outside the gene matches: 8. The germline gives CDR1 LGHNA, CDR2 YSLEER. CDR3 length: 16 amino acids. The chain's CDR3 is CASSQELAVGGETQYF. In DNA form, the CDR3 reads TGCGCCAGCAGCCAAGAGCTAGCGGTGGGGGGAGAGACCCAGTACTTC.

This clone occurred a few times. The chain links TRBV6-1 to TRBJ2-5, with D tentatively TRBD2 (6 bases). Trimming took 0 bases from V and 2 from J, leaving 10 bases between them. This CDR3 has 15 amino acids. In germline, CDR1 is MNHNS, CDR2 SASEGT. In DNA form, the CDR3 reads TGTGCCAGCAGTGAAGCGCGGGAACCTCAAGAGACCCAGTACTTC. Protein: CASSEAREPQETQYF.

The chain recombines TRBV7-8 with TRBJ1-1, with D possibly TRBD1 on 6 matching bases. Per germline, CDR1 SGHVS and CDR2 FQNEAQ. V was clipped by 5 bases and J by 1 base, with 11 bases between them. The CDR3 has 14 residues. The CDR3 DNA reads TGTGCCAGCAGCGGAGGACAGCGGAACACTGAAGCTTTCTTT. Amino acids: CASSGGQRNTEAFF.

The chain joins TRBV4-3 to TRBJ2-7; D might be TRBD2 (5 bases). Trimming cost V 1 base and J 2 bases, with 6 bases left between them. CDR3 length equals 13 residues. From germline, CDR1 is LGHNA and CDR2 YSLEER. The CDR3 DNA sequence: TGCGCCAGCAGCCAAGCTAGCACCTACGAGCAGTACTTC. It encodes CASSQASTYEQYF.

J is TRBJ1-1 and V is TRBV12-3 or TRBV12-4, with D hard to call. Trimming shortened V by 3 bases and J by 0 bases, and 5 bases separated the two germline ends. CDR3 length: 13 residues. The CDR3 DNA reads TGTGCCAGCAGTTTCTTTGTGAACACTGAAGCTTTCTTT. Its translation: CASSFFVNTEAFF.

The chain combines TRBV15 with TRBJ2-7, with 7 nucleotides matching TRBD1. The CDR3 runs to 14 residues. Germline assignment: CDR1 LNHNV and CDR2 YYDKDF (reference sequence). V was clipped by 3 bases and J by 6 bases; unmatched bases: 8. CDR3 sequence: CATSRPRTGLEQYF. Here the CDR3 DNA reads TGTGCCACCAGCAGGCCCCGGACAGGACTCGAGCAGTACTTC.

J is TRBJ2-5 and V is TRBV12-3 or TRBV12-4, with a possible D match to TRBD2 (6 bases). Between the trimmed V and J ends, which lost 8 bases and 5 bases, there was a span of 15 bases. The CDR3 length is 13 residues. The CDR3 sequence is CASEGGGGETQYF. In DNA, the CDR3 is TGTGCCAGCGAGGGTGGAGGAGGGGAGACCCAGTACTTC.

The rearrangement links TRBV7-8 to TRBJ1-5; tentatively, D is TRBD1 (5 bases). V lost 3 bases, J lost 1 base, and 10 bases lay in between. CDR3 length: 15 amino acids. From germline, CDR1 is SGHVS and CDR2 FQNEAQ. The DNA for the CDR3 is TGTGCCAGCAGCTTGGGGCCCGGGAGCAATCAGCCCCAGCATTTT. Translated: CASSLGPGSNQPQHF.

The CDR3 spells CASSQDTGLADTQYF. The CDR3 DNA reads TGCGCCAGCAGCCAGGATACAGGGCTGGCAGATACGCAGTATTTT. The chain is built from TRBV4-3 and TRBJ2-3, with D possibly TRBD1 on 6 matching bases. The V gene lost 3 bases and the J gene lost 4 bases, with 14 bases spanning the gap. CDR1 is LGHNA and CDR2 is YSLEER in the germline V gene. The CDR3 is 15 amino acids.

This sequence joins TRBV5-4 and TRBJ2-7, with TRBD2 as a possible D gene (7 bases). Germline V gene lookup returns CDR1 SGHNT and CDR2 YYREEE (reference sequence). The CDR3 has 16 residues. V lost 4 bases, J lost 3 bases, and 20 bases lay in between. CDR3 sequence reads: CASSPGSTGTIYEQYF. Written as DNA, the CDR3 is TGTGCCAGCAGCCCGGGAAGTACAGGGACTATCTACGAGCAGTACTTC.

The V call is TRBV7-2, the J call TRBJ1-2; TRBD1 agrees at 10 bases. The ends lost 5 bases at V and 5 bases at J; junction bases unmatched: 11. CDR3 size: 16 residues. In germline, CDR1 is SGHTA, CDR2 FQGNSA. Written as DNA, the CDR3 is TGTGCCAGCAGCACGTCCGGGACAGGGGCGCTGTATGGCTACACCTTC. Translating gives CASSTSGTGALYGYTF.

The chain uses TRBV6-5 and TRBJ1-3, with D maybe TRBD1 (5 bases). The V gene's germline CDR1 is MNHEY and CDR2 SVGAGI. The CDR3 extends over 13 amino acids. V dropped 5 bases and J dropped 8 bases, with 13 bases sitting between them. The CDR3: CASSHKGRDTIYF. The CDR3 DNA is TGTGCCAGCAGTCATAAGGGGCGAGACACCATATATTTT.

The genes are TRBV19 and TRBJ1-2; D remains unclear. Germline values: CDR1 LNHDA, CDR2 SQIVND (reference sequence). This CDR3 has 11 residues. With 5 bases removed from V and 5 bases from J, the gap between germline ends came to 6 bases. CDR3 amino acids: CASSFRYGYTF. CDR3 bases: TGTGCCAGTAGTTTCCGTTATGGCTACACCTTC.

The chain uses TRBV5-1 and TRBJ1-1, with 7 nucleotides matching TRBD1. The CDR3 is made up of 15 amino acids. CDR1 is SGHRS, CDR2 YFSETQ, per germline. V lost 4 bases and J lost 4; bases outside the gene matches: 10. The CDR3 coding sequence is TGCGCCAGCAGCGTTAACAGGGGTGCGGGCACTGAAGCTTTCTTT. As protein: CASSVNRGAGTEAFF.

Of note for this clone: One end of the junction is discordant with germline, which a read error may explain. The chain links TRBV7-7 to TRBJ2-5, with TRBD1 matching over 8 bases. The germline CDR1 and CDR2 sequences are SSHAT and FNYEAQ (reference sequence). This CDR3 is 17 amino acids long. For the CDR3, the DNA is TGTGCTAGCAGCTTAGCGCTGGTCAGGGGGCTCGGGGAGACCCAGTACTTC. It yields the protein CASSLALVRGLGETQYF.

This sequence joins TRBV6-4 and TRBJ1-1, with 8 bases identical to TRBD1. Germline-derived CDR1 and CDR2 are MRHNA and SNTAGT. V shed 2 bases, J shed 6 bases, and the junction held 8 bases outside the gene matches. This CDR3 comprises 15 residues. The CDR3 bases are TGTGCCAGCAGTGACGGGACAGGAGGTTTCGCTGAAGCTTTCTTT. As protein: CASSDGTGGFAEAFF.

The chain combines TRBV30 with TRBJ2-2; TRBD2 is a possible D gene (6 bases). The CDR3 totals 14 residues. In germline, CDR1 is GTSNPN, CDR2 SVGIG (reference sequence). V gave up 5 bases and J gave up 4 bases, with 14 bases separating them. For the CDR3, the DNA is TGTGCCTGGGGCAGGAGGGCTCGCACCGGGGAGCTGTTTTTT. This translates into CAWGRRARTGELFF. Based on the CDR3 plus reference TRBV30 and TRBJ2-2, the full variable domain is SQTIHQWPATLVQPVGSPLSLECTVEGTSNPNLYWYRQAAGRGLQLLFYSVGIGQISSEVPQNLSASRPQDRQFILSSKKLLLSDSGFYLCAWGRRARTGELFFGEGSRLTVL.

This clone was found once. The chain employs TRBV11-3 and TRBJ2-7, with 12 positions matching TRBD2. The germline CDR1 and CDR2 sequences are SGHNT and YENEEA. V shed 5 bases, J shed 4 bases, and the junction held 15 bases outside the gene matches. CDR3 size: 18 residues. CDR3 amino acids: CASSPRLAGEEYGYEQYF. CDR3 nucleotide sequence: TGTGCCAGCAGCCCAAGACTAGCGGGAGAGGAGTATGGGTACGAGCAGTACTTC. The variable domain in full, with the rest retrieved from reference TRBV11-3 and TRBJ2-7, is EAGVVQSPRYKIIEKKQPVAFWCNPISGHNTLYWYLQNLGQGPELLIRYENEEAVDDSQLPKDRFSAERLKGVDSTLKIQPAELGDSAVYLCASSPRLAGEEYGYEQYFGPGTRLTVT.

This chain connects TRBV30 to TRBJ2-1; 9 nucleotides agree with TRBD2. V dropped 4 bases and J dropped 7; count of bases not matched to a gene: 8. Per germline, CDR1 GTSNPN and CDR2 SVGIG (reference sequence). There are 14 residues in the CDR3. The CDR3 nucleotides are TGTGCCTGGACTCCGAGACTAGCGGTTAATGAGCAGTTCTTC. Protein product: CAWTPRLAVNEQFF.

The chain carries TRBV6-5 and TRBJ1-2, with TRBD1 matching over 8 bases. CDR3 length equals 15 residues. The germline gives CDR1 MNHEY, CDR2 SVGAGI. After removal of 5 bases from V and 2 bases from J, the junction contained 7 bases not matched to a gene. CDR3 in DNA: TGTGCCAGCAGTACGGGACAGGAAAAAAACTATGGCTACACCTTC. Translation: CASSTGQEKNYGYTF.

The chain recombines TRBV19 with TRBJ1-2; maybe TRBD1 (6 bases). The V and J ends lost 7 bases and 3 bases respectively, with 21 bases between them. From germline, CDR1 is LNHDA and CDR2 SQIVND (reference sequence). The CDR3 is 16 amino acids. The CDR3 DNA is TGTGCCAGTACCCAGGGGTCGCGGCAGGGAGACTATGGCTACACCTTC. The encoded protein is CASTQGSRQGDYGYTF.

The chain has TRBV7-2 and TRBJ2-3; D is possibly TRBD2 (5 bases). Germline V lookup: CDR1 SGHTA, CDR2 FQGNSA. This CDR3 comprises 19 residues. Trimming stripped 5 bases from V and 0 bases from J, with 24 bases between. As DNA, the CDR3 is TGTGCCAGCAGCCGCCGGAGAGGGAGCGGAACGACTAGCACAGATACGCAGTATTTT. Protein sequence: CASSRRRGSGTTSTDTQYF.

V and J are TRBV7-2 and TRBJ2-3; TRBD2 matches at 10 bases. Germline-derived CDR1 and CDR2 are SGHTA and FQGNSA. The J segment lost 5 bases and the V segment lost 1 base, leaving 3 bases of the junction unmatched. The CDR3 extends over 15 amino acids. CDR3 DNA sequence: TGTGCCAGCAGCTTAGAACTAGCGGGACAAGATACGCAGTATTTT. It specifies CASSLELAGQDTQYF.